This record covers a single T cell receptor (beta chain). Its target is not known. Clones were read by immunoSEQ multiplex PCR, and TCRdb kept only the in-frame ones, dropping some. This sample has under 200,000 clones; less than 95% occur once, and the top ten carry 1.5%. The data were obtained in a study of T cell responses to AZD1222 COVID-19 vaccine. On the study more broadly: Pooled samples include second doses given at about 4 or 12 weeks.

CDR3 size: 14 residues. Germline loops: CDR1 SEHNR, CDR2 FQNEAQ (reference sequence). V was trimmed by 2 bases and J by 6 bases, leaving 13 bases between them. Regarding the study as a whole: Every sample of the repertoires postdated the peak T cell response. Per reports, nearly half of all spike-specific TCRs target regions that are unmutated in variants.

The sample was peripheral blood, taken on day 0 of AZD1222 vaccination. The origin of this receptor is an adult in good health. This chain uses TRBV7-9 with TRBJ1-2; tentatively, D is TRBD1 (5 bases). CDR3 bases: TGTGCCAGCAGCTTAATCGACCAGGGCGATGGCTACACCTTC. Translation gives CASSLIDQGDGYTF.